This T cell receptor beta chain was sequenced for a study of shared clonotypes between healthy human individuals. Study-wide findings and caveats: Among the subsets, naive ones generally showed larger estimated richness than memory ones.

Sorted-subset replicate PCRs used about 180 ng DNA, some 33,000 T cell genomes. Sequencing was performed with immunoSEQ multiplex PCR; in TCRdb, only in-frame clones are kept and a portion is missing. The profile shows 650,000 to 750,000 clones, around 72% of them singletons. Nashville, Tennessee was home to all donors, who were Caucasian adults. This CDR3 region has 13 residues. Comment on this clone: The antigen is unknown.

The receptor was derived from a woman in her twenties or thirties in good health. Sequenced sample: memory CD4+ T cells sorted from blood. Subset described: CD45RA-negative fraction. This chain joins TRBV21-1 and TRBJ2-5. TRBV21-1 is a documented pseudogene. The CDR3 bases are TGTGCCAGCATCTCCCTAACGGATGAGACCCAGTACTTC. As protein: CASISLTDETQYF.